Each of the 21 T cell receptor beta chains below was sequenced from the same sample in a study of blood T cells in healthy people across ages. Alongside a J-beta primer mix, a sample-barcoded 5' primer served in a second PCR lasting roughly 6 to 11 cycles. TCRdb called the 5' RACE reads again in MiXCR, with one record for every CDR3 protein. The table has 1.5 million to 2 million distinct CDR3 sequences, approximately 28% seen once. The source material was blood. The source of these receptors is a woman aged 25 to 39 in good health.

The chain carries TRBV4-1 and TRBJ2-3, with D possibly being TRBD1 or TRBD2 (5 bases each). The V gene's germline CDR1 is MGHRA and CDR2 YSYEKL. The CDR3 loop spans 17 amino acids. The ends were cut back, 0 bases at V and 4 bases at J, with 17 bases in the middle. The CDR3 spells CASSQDWGTLVPDTQYF. As DNA, the CDR3 is TGCGCCAGCAGCCAAGATTGGGGGACCCTTGTCCCAGATACGCAGTATTTT.

The J gene is TRBJ2-4, the V gene TRBV4-1; no firm D call. V was shortened by 2 bases and J by 13 bases, with 15 bases between the two germline ends. CDR1 is MGHRA, CDR2 YSYEKL, per germline. CDR3 length: 13 amino acids. CDR3 in amino acids: CASSQISRDEQYF. CDR3 in DNA: TGCGCCAGCAGCCAAATCTCCCGTGATGAGCAGTACTTC.

The chain combines TRBV2 with TRBJ2-1; 8 positions agree with TRBD2. V dropped 10 bases and J dropped 2; count of bases not matched to a gene: 7. The CDR3 length is 14 residues. CDR1 is SNHLY and CDR2 is FYNNEI in the germline V gene. Written as DNA, the CDR3 is TGTGCCAACCCGGGAGGGGGGGCCTACAATGAGCAGTTCTTC. It encodes CANPGGGAYNEQFF.

This chain links TRBV20-1 with TRBJ1-1; D gene uncertain. V was clipped by 5 bases and J by 1 base, with 8 bases between them. The germline gives CDR1 DFQATT, CDR2 SNEGSKA (reference sequence). The CDR3 is made up of 12 amino acids. CDR3 bases: TGCAGTGCTCCGAAGGGGAACACTGAAGCTTTCTTT. Residues: CSAPKGNTEAFF.

This clonotype was counted between two and nine times. The gene calls are TRBV5-1 and TRBJ1-6, with D perhaps matching TRBD1 (6 bases). This CDR3 is built from 15 residues. Per germline, CDR1 SGHRS and CDR2 YFSETQ. Trimming removed 0 bases at V and 10 bases at J, with 14 bases between. The CDR3 DNA sequence: TGCGCCAGCAGCTTGGGAAGGGGGTTAGCGTCACCCCTCCACTTT. It specifies CASSLGRGLASPLHF.

V gene TRBV6-5 combines with J gene TRBJ2-7; tentatively, D is TRBD1 or TRBD2 (5 bases each). The CDR3 covers 14 residues. Between the trimmed V and J ends, which lost 7 bases and 5 bases, there was a span of 18 bases. Germline assignment: CDR1 MNHEY and CDR2 SVGAGI. The CDR3 region has the DNA TGTGCCAGCAAAACGGGGCTAGAGGAGGACGAGCAGTACTTC. It translates to CASKTGLEEDEQYF.

This clonotype was recorded at least ten times. The rearrangement uses TRBV5-1 and TRBJ2-1; D gene uncertain. The CDR3 loop spans 13 amino acids. Trimming cost V 3 bases and J 5 bases, with 9 bases left between them. Germline CDR1 is SGHRS and CDR2 is YFSETQ. In nucleotides, the CDR3 is TGCGCCAGCAGCTCTGGATTAGACAATGAGCAGTTCTTC. Translating gives CASSSGLDNEQFF.

As regards this clonotype: An end of the junction does not agree with germline; a read error may underlie this. The chain employs TRBV6-5 and TRBJ2-1; D unclear. The CDR3 extends over 16 amino acids. Looked up from germline, CDR1 is MNHEY and CDR2 is SVGAGI. CDR3 sequence (DNA): TGTGCCAGCAGTTATGTCTTGGGCAGCTCCTACAATGAGCTGTTCTTC. Its protein is CASSYVLGSSYNELFF.

This clonotype was observed many times. V is TRBV2 and J is TRBJ2-5; no clear D. Trimming stripped 3 bases from V and 1 base from J, with 9 bases between. The CDR3 has 14 residues. In germline, CDR1 is SNHLY, CDR2 FYNNEI. Written as DNA, the CDR3 is TGTGCCAGCAGTGAGAGACGGAGCCAAGAGACCCAGTACTTC. It yields the protein CASSERRSQETQYF.

This clonotype was seen only a few times. The chain couples TRBV3-1 to TRBJ2-1; D is possibly TRBD2 (6 bases). V was clipped by 4 bases and J by 8 bases, with 12 bases between them. The V gene's germline CDR1 is LGHDT and CDR2 YNNKEL (reference sequence). CDR3 length: 13 amino acids. The chain's CDR3 is CASSPTSSYEQFF. CDR3 sequence (DNA): TGTGCCAGCAGCCCCACTAGCAGCTATGAGCAGTTCTTC.

Of note for this clonotype: The junction differs from germline at one of its ends, possibly a read error. The chain combines TRBV18 with TRBJ2-3; 13 bases align to TRBD2. The length of the CDR3 is 17 residues. CDR1 is KGHSH and CDR2 is LQKENI in the germline V gene. CDR3: CANSPRLAGGSTDTQYF. The CDR3 DNA reads as TGTGCCAACTCACCACGACTAGCGGGAGGATCCACAGATACGCAGTATTTT.

To note about this clonotype: Being one base from a much bigger clone, this may be a read error. This chain links TRBV29-1 with TRBJ2-1; D uncertain. Germline V gene sequence: CDR1 SQVTM, CDR2 ANQGSEA. Trimming shortened V by 7 bases and J by 0 bases, and 10 bases separated the two germline ends. The CDR3 is 13 amino acids. This CDR3 is CSGAKSSYNEQFF. The CDR3 DNA reads as TGCAGCGGTGCCAAAAGCTCCTACAATGAGCAGTTCTTC.

Note on this clonotype: This could be a read error, since a much larger clone is one nucleotide away. The genes are TRBV29-1 and TRBJ2-7, with 9 bases aligning to TRBD1. Trimming at V came to 6 bases and at J to 6 bases, leaving 12 bases not matched to a gene. The CDR3 is 14 residues long. The V gene's germline CDR1 is SQVTM and CDR2 ANQGSEA. The CDR3, as DNA: TGCAGCGTCACGGGACAGGGTGAGGGTATCGAGCAGTACTTC. This sequence encodes CSVTGQGEGIEQYF.

J is TRBJ1-5 and V is TRBV10-3; D unclear. V shed 0 bases and J shed 12 bases, with 15 bases lying between them. CDR1 and CDR2 (germline): ENHRY, SYGVKD. CDR3 length equals 14 residues. Here the CDR3 DNA reads TGTGCCATCAGTGAGTCGGGCGAAGGCGGAGACCAGCATTTT. Translation: CAISESGEGGDQHF.

The V and J genes are TRBV28 and TRBJ2-7, with D possibly matching TRBD2 (5 bases). V was clipped by 8 bases and J by 2 bases, with 19 bases between them. The germline CDR1 and CDR2 sequences are MDHEN and SYDVKM. The length of the CDR3 is 15 residues. The CDR3 sequence is CASQVLGSGTYEQYF. DNA for the CDR3: TGTGCCAGCCAAGTTTTGGGGTCGGGGACCTACGAGCAGTACTTC.

This clonotype was observed many times. This chain links TRBV4-3 with TRBJ2-7; maybe TRBD1 (5 bases). CDR1 and CDR2 from the germline V gene are LGHNA and YSLEER. The CDR3 has 16 amino acids. The V end lost 0 bases, the J end lost 5 bases, and 17 bases lay between the germline ends. In DNA, the CDR3 is TGCGCCAGCAGCCAAGATGGTGGATCAGCAGGGAACGAGCAGTACTTC. Amino acid sequence: CASSQDGGSAGNEQYF.

The sample holds a few counts of this clonotype. The gene calls are TRBV7-2 and TRBJ2-7, with TRBD1 matching over 10 bases. CDR3 length: 12 amino acids. The J segment lost 5 bases and the V segment lost 5 bases, leaving 0 bases of the junction unmatched. The germline V gene encodes CDR1 SGHTA and CDR2 FQGNSA. The CDR3 sequence: CASSGTGDEQYF. CDR3 nucleotide sequence: TGTGCCAGCAGCGGGACAGGGGACGAGCAGTACTTC. The whole variable domain, filled in from reference TRBV7-2 and TRBJ2-7, reads GAGVSQSPSNKVTEKGKDVELRCDPISGHTALYWYRQSLGQGLEFLIYFQGNSAPDKSGLPSDRFSAERTGGSVSTLTIQRTQQEDSAVYLCASSGTGDEQYFGPGTRLTVT.

This clonotype showed up just a few times. This clone may be a read error of a much larger clone one base away. The V call is TRBV7-2, the J call TRBJ2-7, with D perhaps assigned TRBD1 or TRBD2 (5 bases each). Germline CDR1 SGHTA, CDR2 FQGNSA. The CDR3 totals 19 residues. Deletions cut 1 base from V and 0 bases from J, with 22 bases between. CDR3 sequence: CASSLEALYMGTDSYEQYF. Written as DNA, the CDR3 is TGTGCCAGCAGCTTAGAGGCGTTGTACATGGGGACGGACTCCTACGAGCAGTACTTC. Drawing the rest from reference TRBV7-2 and TRBJ2-7, the complete variable domain is GAGVSQSPSNKVTEKGKDVELRCDPISGHTALYWYRQSLGQGLEFLIYFQGNSAPDKSGLPSDRFSAERTGGSVSTLTIQRTQQEDSAVYLCASSLEALYMGTDSYEQYFGPGTRLTVT.

This clonotype has just a few counts. The V gene is TRBV12-3 or TRBV12-4, the J gene TRBJ2-5, with 7 bases lining up with TRBD2. J was trimmed by 3 bases and V by 1 base; bases with no gene match: 8. The CDR3 covers 16 residues. CDR3 nucleotide sequence: TGTGCCAGCAGTTTAGGAGCTGGGAGGGGAGAAGAGACCCAGTACTTC. Protein product: CASSLGAGRGEETQYF.

This chain links TRBV4-3 with TRBJ2-1; TRBD2 matches 7 bases. There are 17 residues in the CDR3. V lost 10 bases to trimming and J lost 6 bases; unmatched junction nucleotides: 21. Germline V gene data show CDR1 as LGHNA and CDR2 as YSLEER. The CDR3 loop reads CATQRVVKRLARNEQFF. CDR3 nucleotides: TGCGCCACACAACGGGTTGTGAAAAGACTAGCACGCAATGAGCAGTTCTTC.

In this sample, this clonotype turned up a few times. The V and J genes are TRBV20-1 and TRBJ2-3; weak D call: TRBD2 (5 bases). Germline V gene data show CDR1 as DFQATT and CDR2 as SNEGSKA (reference sequence). Trimming took off 1 base at V and 2 bases at J, with 16 bases between the two ends. This CDR3 has 16 residues. The CDR3 spells CSARASLARSTDTQYF. CDR3 nucleotides: TGCAGTGCTAGAGCATCGCTAGCCCGATCCACAGATACGCAGTATTTT.